The 5 T cell receptor beta chains presented below share a single source sample, sequenced in a study of human CD4 T cells and Enterobacteriaceae. Sorting took every CD4+ cell except CD45RA+CCR7+CD95- naive cells, reaching over 95% purity. Some clones are missing from TCRdb's copy, which holds only in-frame ones; the method was immunoSEQ multiplex PCR. The data contain roughly 30,000 clones, approximately 84% of them singletons. The source material was memory CD4+ T cells from blood. The receptors were gathered from a human donor in good health.

This chain joins TRBV19 and TRBJ1-4; D is unclear. CDR1 and CDR2 (germline): LNHDA, SQIVND (reference sequence). CDR3 length: 14 amino acids. In nucleotides, the CDR3 is TGTGCGTGCAGCTGGGATCTTAACTCGGAAAAACTGTTTTTT. Residues: CACSWDLNSEKLFF. The full variable domain, with the rest looked up from reference TRBV19 and TRBJ1-4, is DGGITQSPKYLFRKEGQNVTLSCEQNLNHDAMYWYRQDPGQGLRLIYYSQIVNDFQKGDIAEGYSVSREKKESFPLTVTSAQKNPTAFYLCACSWDLNSEKLFFGSGTQLSVL.

The rearrangement joins TRBV10-1 to TRBJ2-2; 8 nucleotides match TRBD1. V gave up 7 bases and J gave up 8 bases; unmatched junction bases: 9. The CDR3 has 14 residues. The V gene's germline CDR1 is WNHNN and CDR2 SYGVQD (reference sequence). The CDR3 nucleotides read TGCGCCAGCACGCGGACAGGGATAATAGGGGAGCTGTTTTTT. Translating gives CASTRTGIIGELFF.

The V call is TRBV6-6, the J call TRBJ2-7; 7 bases fit TRBD1. The V gene's germline CDR1 is MNHNY and CDR2 SVGAGI (reference sequence). The CDR3 covers 14 residues. The ends lost 5 bases at V and 3 bases at J; junction bases unmatched: 7. For the CDR3, the DNA is TGTGCCAGCAGTCCACAGGGGAGTTACTACGAGCAGTACTTC. Its protein is CASSPQGSYYEQYF.

V gene TRBV6-5 combines with J gene TRBJ2-7; D might be TRBD2 (6 bases). Deletions cut 2 bases from V and 5 bases from J, with 16 bases between. This CDR3 has 15 residues. Germline-derived CDR1 and CDR2 are MNHEY and SVGAGI. This CDR3 reads CASSYTGAPGNEQYF. The CDR3 DNA is TGTGCCAGCAGTTACACGGGAGCCCCCGGTAACGAGCAGTACTTC.

This clone has only one observation. The gene calls are TRBV9 and TRBJ1-5; D is uncertain. Germline CDR1 is SGDLS and CDR2 is YYNGEE. The CDR3 extends over 14 amino acids. Trimming stripped 0 bases from V and 4 bases from J, with 8 bases between. The CDR3 DNA sequence: TGTGCCAGCAGCGTAGATGGCAGTAATCAGCCCCAGCATTTT. It specifies CASSVDGSNQPQHF. The complete variable domain, with remaining parts taken from reference TRBV9 and TRBJ1-5, reads DSGVTQTPKHLITATGQRVTLRCSPRSGDLSVYWYQQSLDQGLQFLIQYYNGEERAKGNILERFSAQQFPDLHSELNLSSLELGDSALYFCASSVDGSNQPQHFGDGTRLSIL.